Following are 4 T cell receptor beta chains from one sample sequenced in a study of spatial heterogeneity in lung cancer. TCRdb called the 5' RACE reads again in MiXCR, with one record for every CDR3 protein. Among about 4,400 distinct CDR3 sequences listed, 20% to 25% were seen once. Time point here: sample taken at primary tumor resection. The sequenced material consisted of unsorted whole RNA from tumor, nontumor lung or frozen PBMC. The specimen was normal lung tissue next to the tumor, collected at surgery. Every receptor here comes from a female donor with early-stage non-small cell lung cancer.

About this clonotype: This beta chain lies outside the target of a library built for alpha chains; its clone size means little. CDR3 coding DNA: TGTGCCAGCAGTTTACGGGGCTTAGGAGATACGCAGTATTTT. Translated, it gives CASSLRGLGDTQYF. The gene calls are TRBV28 and TRBJ2-3; D might be TRBD1 or TRBD2, each matching 5 bases. There are 14 residues in the CDR3. Trimming cost V 2 bases and J 5 bases, with 11 bases left between them. Germline CDR1 is MDHEN and CDR2 is SYDVKM. The whole variable domain, remainder taken from reference TRBV28 and TRBJ2-3, is DVKVTQSSRYLVKRTGEKVFLECVQDMDHENMFWYRQDPGLGLRLIYFSYDVKMKEKGDIPEGYSVSREKKERFSLILESASTNQTSMYLCASSLRGLGDTQYFGPGTRLTVL.

By proportion, this clonotype is medium-sized. The library was built for alpha chains, so this beta chain is an off-target read and its size means little. The V and J genes are TRBV6-9 and TRBJ1-2, with 9 bases that match TRBD1. Germline V lookup: CDR1 MNHGY, CDR2 SVAAGI. The CDR3 is made up of 19 amino acids. V was clipped by 7 bases and J by 3 bases; unmatched bases: 21. In DNA, the CDR3 is TGTGCCAGCATCTACTTCCCGCCGGGACAGGGAAGACTAGACTATGGCTACACCTTC. Amino acids: CASIYFPPGQGRLDYGYTF.

This clonotype is medium-sized (0.01 to 0.1%) by share. Within a library made for alpha chains, this beta chain is off target, and its count is uninformative. V usage is TRBV20-1 and J usage is TRBJ2-7; 10 bases fit TRBD2. V lost 2 bases, J lost 4 bases, and 8 bases stayed unmatched. Germline-derived CDR1 and CDR2 are DFQATT and SNEGSKA (reference sequence). This CDR3 spans 15 amino acids. As DNA, the CDR3 is TGCAGTGCTAGACAAACTAGCGGGAACCCGTACGAGCAGTACTTC. It specifies CSARQTSGNPYEQYF.

This clonotype was seen once. Since it is a stray read in a library aimed at alpha chains, this beta chain has a size that is not meaningful. The gene calls are TRBV7-3 and TRBJ2-2; tentative D call: TRBD2 (6 bases). The CDR3 covers 15 residues. Per the germline V gene, CDR1 is SGHTA and CDR2 is FQGTGA. V was pared by 3 bases and J by 1 base, with 9 bases between. CDR3 loop: CASSLSSGNTGELFF. The CDR3 bases are TGTGCCAGCAGCTTGAGTAGCGGGAACACCGGGGAGCTGTTTTTT.